The 16 T cell receptor beta chains listed next were all sequenced from one sample in a study of blood T cell repertoires in COVID-19. TCRdb keeps only in-frame clones here, not all; method: immunoSEQ multiplex PCR. The sample has about 260,000 clones, roughly 86% seen once. What was sequenced was peripheral blood. The receptors were gathered from a woman between 50 and 59 years old with acute or convalescent COVID-19.

The rearrangement uses TRBV4-2 and TRBJ2-7; a possible D gene is TRBD2 (5 bases). CDR1 and CDR2 from the germline V gene are LGHNA and YNFKEQ. V gave up 1 base and J gave up 3 bases, with 13 bases separating them. The CDR3 is 15 residues long. The CDR3 protein is CASSQGAGSIYEQYF. The CDR3 region has the DNA TGTGCCAGCAGCCAAGGGGCGGGTTCAATCTACGAGCAGTACTTC.

This clone was observed a single time. The gene calls are TRBV28 and TRBJ1-3; D might be TRBD1 (5 bases). CDR1 is MDHEN, CDR2 SYDVKM, per germline. V was shortened by 3 bases and J by 4 bases, with 7 bases between the two germline ends. The CDR3 has 13 amino acids. The CDR3 spells CASSFGHGNTIYF. DNA of the CDR3: TGTGCCAGCAGTTTTGGACACGGAAACACCATATATTTT.

This clone was recorded only once. This CDR3 reads CASSSKDRVEQFF. In DNA, the CDR3 is TGTGCCAGCAGCTCGAAGGACAGGGTTGAGCAGTTCTTC. The chain uses TRBV5-4 and TRBJ2-1; 8 bases fit TRBD1. Germline-derived CDR1 and CDR2 are SGHNT and YYREEE (reference sequence). The CDR3 totals 13 residues. Trimming cost V 3 bases and J 9 bases; bases outside gene matches: 5. Filled out from reference TRBV5-4 and TRBJ2-1, the complete variable domain reads ETGVTQSPTHLIKTRGQQVTLRCSSQSGHNTVSWYQQALGQGPQFIFQYYREEENGRGNFPPRFSGLQFPNYSSELNVNALELDDSALYLCASSSKDRVEQFFGPGTRLTVL.

The chain uses TRBV5-6 and TRBJ2-4, with 10 bases fitting TRBD1. V shed 4 bases and J 1 base; nucleotides not matched to a gene: 14. CDR1 and CDR2 from the germline V gene are SGHDT and YYEEEE. The CDR3 has 19 amino acids. CDR3 sequence: CASSGTGVGGPWAKNIQYF. The CDR3 bases are TGTGCCAGCAGCGGGACAGGGGTGGGGGGTCCTTGGGCCAAAAACATTCAGTACTTC. The whole variable domain, remainder taken from reference TRBV5-6 and TRBJ2-4, is DAGVTQSPTHLIKTRGQQVTLRCSPKSGHDTVSWYQQALGQGPQFIFQYYEEEERQRGNFPDRFSGHQFPNYSSELNVNALLLGDSALYLCASSGTGVGGPWAKNIQYFGAGTRLSVL.

This CDR3 is CASSQWRESTDTQYF. CDR3 DNA: TGCGCCAGCAGTCAGTGGCGGGAGAGCACAGATACGCAGTATTTT. V usage is TRBV23-1 and J usage is TRBJ2-3; TRBD2 agrees at 7 bases. TRBV23-1 is labeled an ORF, and its function is uncertain. J was trimmed by 0 bases and V by 3 bases; bases with no gene match: 3. This CDR3 spans 15 amino acids.

The chain is built from TRBV5-1 and TRBJ1-2, with D unresolved. CDR3 size: 14 residues. Germline-derived CDR1 and CDR2 are SGHRS and YFSETQ. The V and J ends lost 4 bases and 4 bases respectively, with 14 bases between them. CDR3 sequence (DNA): TGCGCCAGCAGCGGAGGACGGTTCGTCTATGGCTACACCTTC. Residues: CASSGGRFVYGYTF.

V and J are TRBV7-2 and TRBJ1-1, with D possibly being TRBD1 (5 bases). Trimming took 3 bases from V and 1 from J, leaving 9 bases between them. This CDR3 has 14 amino acids. Germline V lookup: CDR1 SGHTA, CDR2 FQGNSA. The CDR3 region has the DNA TGTGCCAGCAGCTTGAGACAGCCGAACACTGAAGCTTTCTTT. This translates into CASSLRQPNTEAFF.

The rearrangement links TRBV28 to TRBJ2-7, with D perhaps matching TRBD1 (5 bases). Germline CDR1 and CDR2: MDHEN and SYDVKM. The CDR3 spans 14 residues. With 3 bases removed from V and 4 bases from J, the gap between germline ends came to 13 bases. CDR3 in DNA: TGTGCCAGCAGTTTGCCCAGGGTGACGTACGAGCAGTACTTC. It translates to CASSLPRVTYEQYF.

V usage is TRBV21-1 and J usage is TRBJ1-6; the table gives TRBD1 as D, unverified against the DNA. TRBV21-1 is reported as a pseudogene. This CDR3 contains 17 residues. CDR3 sequence reads: CASSEQSQGSYNSPLHF. In DNA, the CDR3 is TGTGCCAGCAGCGAGCAGTCACAGGGATCCTATAATTCACCCCTCCACTTT.

The CDR3 sequence: CASSLTSGIDYEQYF. CDR3 nucleotides: TGTGCCAGCAGCTTGACTAGCGGGATAGATTACGAGCAGTACTTC. This chain uses TRBV6-5 with TRBJ2-7; 11 bases agree with TRBD2. This CDR3 is 15 amino acids long. With V trimmed by 6 bases and J by 4 bases, 8 bases remained unmatched. The germline CDR1 and CDR2 sequences are MNHEY and SVGAGI.

The rearrangement links TRBV7-2 to TRBJ2-7; TRBD2 matches 9 bases. Germline CDR1 is SGHTA and CDR2 is FQGNSA. CDR3 size: 15 residues. V gave up 1 base and J gave up 0 bases; unmatched junction bases: 1. The CDR3 spells CASSLVSGSSYEQYF. DNA of the CDR3: TGTGCCAGCAGCTTAGTTAGCGGGAGCTCCTACGAGCAGTACTTC.

The rearrangement joins TRBV7-2 to TRBJ2-3; D might be TRBD1 (6 bases). The CDR3 contains 14 residues. Germline V gene lookup returns CDR1 SGHTA and CDR2 FQGNSA. Deletions cut 4 bases from V and 3 bases from J, with 11 bases between. In nucleotides, the CDR3 is TGTGCCAGCAGCTCAGGGGCAGGGACAGATACGCAGTATTTT. Encoded protein: CASSSGAGTDTQYF.

The V call is TRBV21-1, the J call TRBJ1-4; TRBD1, as called in the table, went unchecked against the DNA. TRBV21-1 corresponds to a pseudogene. The CDR3 extends over 16 amino acids. The CDR3 sequence is CASSKGPLQGREKLFF. As DNA, the CDR3 is TGTGCCAGCAGCAAAGGCCCCCTACAGGGCAGAGAAAAACTGTTTTTT.

V gene TRBV3-1 (or the pseudogene TRBV3-2) combines with J gene TRBJ2-1, with D hard to call. Germline V gives CDR1 LGHDT, CDR2 YNNKEL (reference sequence). The V end lost 2 bases, the J end lost 3 bases, and 8 bases lay between the germline ends. The CDR3 sequence is 14 residues long. The CDR3 DNA reads as TGTGCCAGCAGCCAATCGGCGGTCTACAATGAGCAGTTCTTC. This encodes CASSQSAVYNEQFF.

The V gene is TRBV23-1, the J gene TRBJ1-4; tentatively, D is TRBD1 (5 bases). TRBV23-1 is an ORF, and what it does is uncertain. The CDR3 totals 18 residues. V was trimmed by 0 bases and J by 4 bases, leaving 18 bases between them. CDR3 DNA: TGCGCCAGCAGTCAATCGTTGACAGCTTCCGCCATTAATGAAAAACTGTTTTTT. As protein: CASSQSLTASAINEKLFF.

The V and J genes are TRBV7-2 and TRBJ2-3; no clear D gene. Germline lookup yields CDR1 SGHTA and CDR2 FQGNSA. This CDR3 has 15 residues. Trimming removed 1 base at V and 0 bases at J, with 8 bases between. The CDR3 loop is CASSLETASTDTQYF. CDR3 DNA sequence: TGTGCCAGCAGCTTAGAAACAGCTAGCACAGATACGCAGTATTTT. The full variable domain, rest sourced from reference TRBV7-2 and TRBJ2-3, is GAGVSQSPSNKVTEKGKDVELRCDPISGHTALYWYRQSLGQGLEFLIYFQGNSAPDKSGLPSDRFSAERTGGSVSTLTIQRTQQEDSAVYLCASSLETASTDTQYFGPGTRLTVL.